Following are 23 T cell receptor beta chains from one sample sequenced in a study of T cells in Graves' hyperthyroidism and ophthalmopathy. Regions amplified from RNA transcripts were the TCR beta CDR3 regions. The primer set for the first-round RT-PCR of the TCR CDR3 was HTBI. MiXCR, applied by TCRdb to the multiplex PCR reads, yields one record per CDR3 protein. In the table there are roughly 500,000 distinct CDR3 sequences, about 46% of which are singletons. Sequencing was done on a sample of peripheral blood or thyroid tissue (not recorded which). Source of these receptors: an adult woman with Graves' disease, either hyperthyroidism or ophthalmopathy (not recorded which).

The rearrangement uses TRBV19 and TRBJ1-5; 9 nucleotides agree with TRBD1. Germline V lookup: CDR1 LNHDA, CDR2 SQIVND (reference sequence). Losses at the gene ends were 4 bases for V and 7 bases for J; bases not matched to a gene: 11. The CDR3 is made up of 16 amino acids. This chain's CDR3 is CASSTSRDRVSQPQHF. The CDR3 nucleotides read TGTGCCAGTAGTACGTCCCGGGACAGGGTATCCCAGCCCCAGCATTTT.

This clonotype was counted many times. The V call is TRBV20-1, the J call TRBJ1-1; D might be TRBD1 (5 bases). Trimming took off 3 bases at V and 3 bases at J, with 14 bases between the two ends. The CDR3 is made up of 14 amino acids. CDR1 DFQATT and CDR2 SNEGSKA come from the germline V gene (reference sequence). CDR3 DNA sequence: TGCAGTGCTAGGGGGCACGGTGGGGACACTGAAGCTTTCTTT. Residues: CSARGHGGDTEAFF.

The genes are TRBV6-5 and TRBJ1-3, with D perhaps matching TRBD1 (6 bases). Trimming took 6 bases from V and 7 from J, leaving 13 bases between them. This CDR3 region has 13 residues. CDR1 is MNHEY, CDR2 SVGAGI, per germline. CDR3 coding DNA: TGTGCCAGCAGCTCCGGGACAAGGAACACCATATATTTT. Amino acids: CASSSGTRNTIYF.

The chain employs TRBV9 and TRBJ1-6; 9 bases align to TRBD1. The CDR3 is made up of 16 amino acids. Germline CDR1 reads SGDLS; CDR2 reads YYNGEE. V was clipped by 0 bases and J by 6 bases; unmatched bases: 4. CDR3 DNA: TGTGCCAGCAGCGTAGATGGACAGGGGTTTAATTCACCCCTCCACTTT. Translated: CASSVDGQGFNSPLHF.

The J gene is TRBJ1-5, the V gene TRBV15; no clear D gene. The CDR3 consists of 14 residues. Germline CDR1 is LNHNV and CDR2 is YYDKDF (reference sequence). Trimming removed 1 base from V and 7 bases from J, with 11 bases in between. The chain's CDR3 is CATSRGSGNQPQHF. Here the CDR3 DNA reads TGTGCCACCAGCAGAGGTTCGGGGAACCAGCCCCAGCATTTT.

To note about this clonotype: It may be a read error: a sequence one base away is much more abundant. The gene calls are TRBV20-1 and TRBJ1-4; TRBD1 agrees at 7 bases. Germline lookup yields CDR1 DFQATT and CDR2 SNEGSKA (reference sequence). The CDR3 extends over 15 amino acids. J lost 3 bases, V lost 6 bases, and 10 bases had no gene match. This CDR3 reads CSAMDRQGANEKLFF. CDR3 DNA sequence: TGCAGTGCCATGGACAGACAGGGCGCTAATGAAAAACTGTTTTTT.

V usage is TRBV7-9 and J usage is TRBJ2-7, with TRBD1 as a possible D gene (6 bases). The CDR3 has 11 amino acids. Germline V gives CDR1 SEHNR, CDR2 FQNEAQ (reference sequence). The germline V and J ends were trimmed by 5 bases and 12 bases, with 14 bases remaining between them. Here the CDR3 DNA reads TGTGCCAGCAGCCATGGGGACAAGCGGTACTTC. Protein: CASSHGDKRYF. Combining the CDR3 with reference TRBV7-9 and TRBJ2-7 gives the whole variable domain DTGVSQNPRHKITKRGQNVTFRCDPISEHNRLYWYRQTLGQGPEFLTYFQNEAQLEKSRLLSDRFSAERPKGSFSTLEIQRTEQGDSAMYLCASSHGDKRYFGPGTRLTVT.

The rearrangement links TRBV6-1 to TRBJ2-7, with TRBD2 identical over 9 bases. Trimming at V came to 6 bases and at J to 6 bases, leaving 6 bases not matched to a gene. Per the germline V gene, CDR1 is MNHNS and CDR2 is SASEGT. The CDR3 spans 13 residues. CDR3 residues: CASRLPGLAEQYF. The CDR3, as DNA: TGTGCCAGCAGACTCCCGGGACTAGCCGAGCAGTACTTC.

V and J are TRBV20-1 and TRBJ1-2; tentative D call: TRBD1 (6 bases). Trimming took 5 bases from V and 1 from J, leaving 11 bases between them. This CDR3 region has 13 residues. Germline values: CDR1 DFQATT, CDR2 SNEGSKA (reference sequence). The DNA for the CDR3 is TGCAGTGCTCTAAGGACAGTTAACTATGGCTACACCTTC. Protein product: CSALRTVNYGYTF.

The chain uses TRBV19 and TRBJ1-2, with 7 bases identical to TRBD1. Germline V gene lookup returns CDR1 LNHDA and CDR2 SQIVND (reference sequence). The CDR3 length is 15 residues. Unmatched junction bases numbered 7, after V lost 1 base and J lost 5 bases. As DNA, the CDR3 is TGTGCCAGTAGTATAGTGGGGACAGCGCCTTATGGCTACACCTTC. Its protein product is CASSIVGTAPYGYTF.

The chain recombines TRBV10-3 with TRBJ1-2; D perhaps matches TRBD1 (6 bases). The CDR3 is 16 residues long. Trimming removed 6 bases from V and 2 bases from J, with 19 bases in between. The germline CDR1 and CDR2 sequences are ENHRY and SYGVKD. In nucleotides, the CDR3 is TGTGCCATCAGCCAGACCTCGGGGGGCCGGAACTATGGCTACACCTTC. Translating it yields CAISQTSGGRNYGYTF.

This clonotype has just one count. A much larger clone lies a single base off, so this may be a read error. The chain combines TRBV20-1 with TRBJ2-7; D gene ambiguous. This CDR3 is 14 amino acids long. Trimming took 3 bases from V and 3 from J, leaving 15 bases between them. Germline lookup yields CDR1 DFQATT and CDR2 SNEGSKA (reference sequence). The CDR3 is CSASDTSIVYEQYV. The CDR3, as DNA: TGCAGTGCTAGCGACACATCGATCGTCTACGAGCAGTACGTC.

J is TRBJ1-5 and V is TRBV7-3; the D is unclear. Trimming cost V 5 bases and J 0 bases, with 17 bases left between them. Germline CDR1 SGHTA, CDR2 FQGTGA. The CDR3 consists of 17 residues. Written as DNA, the CDR3 is TGTGCCAGCAGCCCCCTGGGGTCCCGGTATAGCAATCAGCCCCAGCATTTT. It specifies CASSPLGSRYSNQPQHF.

The chain recombines TRBV10-3 with TRBJ2-5; 11 positions agree with TRBD2. J gave up 3 bases and V 6 bases, and 0 bases lay outside the gene matches. The CDR3 is made up of 13 amino acids. The germline V gene encodes CDR1 ENHRY and CDR2 SYGVKD. CDR3: CAIRLAGEETQYF. In DNA form, the CDR3 reads TGTGCCATCAGACTAGCGGGAGAAGAGACCCAGTACTTC.

This sequence joins TRBV20-1 and TRBJ2-5; D ambiguous. The germline V and J ends were trimmed by 0 bases and 5 bases, with 7 bases remaining between them. From germline, CDR1 is DFQATT and CDR2 SNEGSKA (reference sequence). The length of the CDR3 is 12 residues. The CDR3 DNA is TGCAGTGCTAGAGATTGGGTGGAGACCCAGTACTTC. Translation gives CSARDWVETQYF.

This rearrangement joins TRBV10-2 to TRBJ1-1; tentatively, D is TRBD1 (6 bases). With 0 bases removed from V and 11 bases from J, the gap between germline ends came to 13 bases. CDR1 and CDR2 (germline): WSHSY, SAAADI. There are 13 residues in the CDR3. The CDR3 spells CASSESGQGRAFF. CDR3 DNA: TGCGCCAGCAGTGAGTCCGGGCAGGGGCGCGCTTTCTTT.

This clonotype was counted between two and nine times. The rearrangement joins TRBV10-3 to TRBJ1-2, with a possible D match to TRBD1 (6 bases). V shed 7 bases and J shed 5 bases, with 14 bases lying between them. The length of the CDR3 is 13 residues. Per the germline V gene, CDR1 is ENHRY and CDR2 is SYGVKD. DNA for the CDR3: TGTGCCATCACGGCGGGACACAGATATGGCTACACCTTC. Its translation is CAITAGHRYGYTF.

The chain combines TRBV7-7 with TRBJ2-5; tentatively, D is TRBD2 (6 bases). This CDR3 comprises 11 residues. CDR1 is SSHAT, CDR2 FNYEAQ, per germline (reference sequence). This chain's CDR3 is CASGHQETQYF. The CDR3 coding sequence is TGTGCTAGCGGACATCAAGAGACCCAGTACTTC.

A few counts support this clonotype. The chain recombines TRBV20-1 with TRBJ2-7, with 9 nucleotides matching TRBD1. V dropped 0 bases and J dropped 6; count of bases not matched to a gene: 9. The CDR3 spans 15 residues. The germline CDR1 and CDR2 sequences are DFQATT and SNEGSKA (reference sequence). The CDR3 sequence: CSAREVRGQGTEQYF. CDR3 sequence (DNA): TGCAGTGCTAGAGAGGTTAGGGGACAGGGTACCGAGCAGTACTTC.

V usage is TRBV5-1 and J usage is TRBJ1-2; D remains ambiguous. Germline assignment: CDR1 SGHRS and CDR2 YFSETQ. V was cut by 3 bases and J by 4 bases, with 16 bases left in between. The CDR3 is 15 residues long. Here the CDR3 reads CASSSGFSSLYGYTF. The DNA for the CDR3 is TGCGCCAGCAGCTCCGGCTTTTCCTCCCTCTATGGCTACACCTTC.

The V and J genes are TRBV10-3 and TRBJ1-3, with 8 positions matching TRBD1. CDR1 ENHRY and CDR2 SYGVKD come from the germline V gene. Losses at the gene ends were 7 bases for V and 0 bases for J; bases not matched to a gene: 5. The CDR3 totals 15 residues. CDR3 sequence (DNA): TGTGCCATCAATGCCGGGACAGGCTCTGGAAACACCATATATTTT. Translation: CAINAGTGSGNTIYF.

This clonotype was counted at least ten times. V usage is TRBV9 and J usage is TRBJ2-2; D not resolved. With 0 bases removed from V and 3 bases from J, the gap between germline ends came to 6 bases. Germline V CDR1 and CDR2: SGDLS, YYNGEE. The CDR3 runs 14 residues. CDR3 in amino acids: CASSVAVDTGELFF. In nucleotides, the CDR3 is TGTGCCAGCAGCGTAGCCGTAGACACCGGGGAGCTGTTTTTT.

This clonotype was picked up many times. This rearrangement joins TRBV20-1 to TRBJ1-2; 8 bases fit TRBD1. The junction had 8 bases not matched to a gene; V was cut back by 6 bases and J by 2 bases. CDR1 DFQATT and CDR2 SNEGSKA come from the germline V gene (reference sequence). The CDR3 sequence is 14 residues long. The CDR3 here is CSASSTGVNYGYTF. DNA for the CDR3: TGCAGTGCGAGCTCGACAGGGGTCAACTATGGCTACACCTTC.